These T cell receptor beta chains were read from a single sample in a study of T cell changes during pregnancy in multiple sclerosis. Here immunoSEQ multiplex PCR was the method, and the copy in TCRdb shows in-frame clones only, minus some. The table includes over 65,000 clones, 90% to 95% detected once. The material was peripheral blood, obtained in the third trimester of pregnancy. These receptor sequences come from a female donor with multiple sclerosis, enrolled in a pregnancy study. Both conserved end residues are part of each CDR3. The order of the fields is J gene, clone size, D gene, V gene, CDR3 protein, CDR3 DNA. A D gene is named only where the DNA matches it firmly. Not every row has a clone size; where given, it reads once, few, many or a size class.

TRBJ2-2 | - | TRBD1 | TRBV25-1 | CASRGTGRLPGELFF | TGTGCCAGCAGAGGGACAGGGAGATTACCGGGGGAGCTGTTTTTT
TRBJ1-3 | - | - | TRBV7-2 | CASSLRGAGISGNTIYF | TGTGCCAGCAGCTTAAGGGGCGCGGGGATCTCTGGAAACACCATATATTTT
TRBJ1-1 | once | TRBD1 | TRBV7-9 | CASSFTQGDWEAFF | TGTGCCAGCAGCTTTACACAGGGGGATTGGGAAGCTTTCTTT
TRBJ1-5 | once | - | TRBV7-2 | CASSFGDQPQHF | TGTGCCAGCAGCTTCGGAGATCAGCCCCAGCATTTT
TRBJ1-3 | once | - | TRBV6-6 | CASSYSGRVGGNTIYF | TGTGCCAGCAGTTACTCAGGCAGGGTGGGGGGAAACACCATATATTTT
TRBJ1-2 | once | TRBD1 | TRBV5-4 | CASRTGQGTNYGYTF | TGTGCCAGCAGAACTGGACAGGGCACTAACTATGGCTACACCTTC
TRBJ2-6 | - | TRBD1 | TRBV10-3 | CAISRGLQGATGGANVLTF | TGTGCCATCAGCCGGGGTCTACAGGGGGCTACGGGCGGGGCCAACGTCCTGACTTTC
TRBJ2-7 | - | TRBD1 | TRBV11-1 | CASSLMAGQGIEEQYF | TGTGCCAGCAGCTTAATGGCGGGACAGGGGATTGAAGAGCAGTACTTC
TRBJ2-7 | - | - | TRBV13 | CASNPPNTPYEQYF | TGTGCCAGCAACCCTCCCAACACACCCTACGAGCAGTACTTC
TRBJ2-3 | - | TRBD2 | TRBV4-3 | CASSQDLGGGHTDTQYF | TGCGCCAGCAGCCAAGATCTCGGGGGGGGCCACACAGATACGCAGTATTTT
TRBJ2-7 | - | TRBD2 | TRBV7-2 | CASSLGNAGGTSYEQYF | TGTGCCAGCAGCTTGGGAAACGCGGGGGGCACTTCCTACGAGCAGTACTTC
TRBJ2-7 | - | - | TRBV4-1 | CASSNDREQYF | TGCGCCAGCAGCAACGACAGGGAGCAGTACTTC
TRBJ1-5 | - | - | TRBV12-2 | CASRRTGGGNQPQHF | TGTGCAAGTCGTCGTACAGGAGGGGGCAATCAGCCCCAGCATTTT
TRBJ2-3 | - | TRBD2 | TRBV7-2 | CASSYPGTSGGASDTQYF | TGTGCCAGCAGCTACCCCGGGACTAGCGGGGGGGCGTCGGATACGCAGTATTTT
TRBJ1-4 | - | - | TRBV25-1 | CASSDDRSNEKLFF | TGTGCCAGCAGTGACGATCGGTCAAATGAAAAACTGTTTTTT
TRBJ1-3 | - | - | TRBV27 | CASAKSYSGNTIYF | TGTGCCAGCGCGAAGAGTTACTCTGGAAACACCATATATTTT
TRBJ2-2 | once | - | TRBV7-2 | CASSPSGSGELFF | TGTGCCAGCAGCCCGTCAGGAAGCGGGGAGCTGTTTTTT
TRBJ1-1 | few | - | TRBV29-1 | CSGSDTEAFF | TGCAGCGGTTCGGACACTGAAGCTTTCTTT
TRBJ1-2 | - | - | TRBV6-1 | CASSEWVQGSDGYTF | TGTGCCAGCAGTGAATGGGTCCAGGGATCAGATGGCTACACCTTC
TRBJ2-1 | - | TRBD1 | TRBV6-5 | CASTFVGQGSNEQFF | TGTGCCAGCACCTTCGTCGGACAGGGGTCGAATGAGCAGTTCTTC
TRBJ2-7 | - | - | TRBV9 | CASSVEPLGSYEQYF | TGTGCCAGCAGCGTAGAACCTCTGGGCAGCTACGAGCAGTACTTC
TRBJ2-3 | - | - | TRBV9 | CASSVRGTDTQYF | TGTGCCAGCAGCGTCCGCGGGACAGATACGCAGTATTTT
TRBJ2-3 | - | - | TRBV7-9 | CASSLVAGASTDTQYF | TGTGCCAGCAGCTTAGTTGCGGGGGCCAGCACAGATACGCAGTATTTT
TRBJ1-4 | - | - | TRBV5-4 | CASSRELAGSREKLFF | TGTGCCAGCAGCAGGGAGCTTGCCGGAAGTCGCGAAAAACTGTTTTTT
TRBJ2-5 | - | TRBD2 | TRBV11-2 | CASSLALAGGTAQYF | TGTGCCAGCAGCTTAGCACTAGCGGGGGGCACGGCCCAGTACTTC
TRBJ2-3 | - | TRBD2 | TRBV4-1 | CASSQKWTSGGEGSSTDTQYF | TGCGCCAGCAGCCAAAAGTGGACTAGCGGGGGGGAGGGGTCTAGCACAGATACGCAGTATTTT
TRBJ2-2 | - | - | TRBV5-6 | CASSLQGPNTGELFF | TGTGCCAGCAGCTTACAGGGCCCGAACACCGGGGAGCTGTTTTTT